The clone carrying this T cell receptor beta chain has a handful of counts. Its antigen is unidentified. The authors incorporated unique molecular identifiers into the TCR beta cDNA libraries. TCRdb redid the calling of the PCR reads with MiXCR, one entry per CDR3 protein. The table has 750,000 to 900,000 distinct CDR3 sequences, around 46% seen once. This sample was taken from a study of post-analysis software for immune sequencing data. Study context: Recorded subtypes: relapsing-remitting, secondary progressive, progressive-relapsing; some patients unannotated.

V was cut by 2 bases and J by 2 bases, with 10 bases left in between. The CDR3 length is 15 residues. Germline V lookup: CDR1 SGHTA, CDR2 FQGTGA. Regarding the study as a whole: Roughly five TRBV segments appeared more often in patients than in controls, and TRBV5-6, TRBV5-1 and TRBV20-1 were among these.

The material sequenced was blood. This chain uses TRBV7-3 with TRBJ2-1, with D perhaps matching TRBD2 (7 bases). This sequence originates from a girl aged 5-17 years with multiple sclerosis. DNA of the CDR3: TGTGCCAGCAGCTTATGGGGGGGCCCCTACAATGAGCAGTTCTTC. Protein sequence: CASSLWGGPYNEQFF. Full variable domain (outside the CDR3, taken from reference TRBV7-3 and TRBJ2-1): GAGVSQTPSNKVTEKGKYVELRCDPISGHTALYWYRQSLGQGPEFLIYFQGTGAADDSGLPNDRFFAVRPEGSVSTLKIQRTERGDSAVYLCASSLWGGPYNEQFFGPGTRLTVL.